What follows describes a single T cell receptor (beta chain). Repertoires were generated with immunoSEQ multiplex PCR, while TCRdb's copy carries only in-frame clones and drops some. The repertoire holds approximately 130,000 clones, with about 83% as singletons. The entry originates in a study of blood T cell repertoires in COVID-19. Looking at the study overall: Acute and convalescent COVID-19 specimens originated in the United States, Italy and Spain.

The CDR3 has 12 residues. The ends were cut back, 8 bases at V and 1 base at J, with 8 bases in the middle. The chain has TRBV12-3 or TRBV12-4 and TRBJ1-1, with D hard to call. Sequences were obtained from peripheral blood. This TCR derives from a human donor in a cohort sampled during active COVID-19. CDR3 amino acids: CASGLKNTEAFF. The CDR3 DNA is TGTGCCAGCGGCTTGAAGAACACTGAAGCTTTCTTT.